Reported below is one T cell receptor beta chain. Its antigen is undetermined. This sample is part of a study of beta chain features in type 1 diabetes. Study outcomes and limitations: A potential influence of HLA type upon TCRB rearrangement remained unresolved herein.

As every portion of the isolated RNA was reverse transcribed, the sequencing read expressed TCRB transcripts. Method: immunoSEQ multiplex PCR; TCRdb's copy keeps in-frame clones and lacks some. The table lists 900,000 or so clones, roughly a sixth of them singletons. The V and J ends lost 5 bases and 5 bases respectively, with 21 bases between them. CDR1 and CDR2 from the germline V gene are SNHLY and FYNNEI. This CDR3 has 16 residues. The TCR was taken from a woman aged 18-29 years in good health. V gene TRBV2 combines with J gene TRBJ2-5; either TRBD1 or TRBD2 may supply D (6 bases each). The sample taken for sequencing was naive CD4+ T cells from blood. CDR3 amino acids: CASSPNGGFFKETQYF. The CDR3 DNA reads as TGTGCCAGCAGTCCAAACGGGGGCTTTTTTAAGGAGACCCAGTACTTC.